This T cell receptor (beta chain) was captured by sequencing in a study of cytomegalovirus exposure and HLA in healthy donors. Germline CDR1 reads SEHNR; CDR2 reads FQNEAQ (reference sequence). J was trimmed by 5 bases and V by 5 bases; bases with no gene match: 14. The CDR3 has 17 amino acids. Primers: 60 Vbeta forward and 13 Jbeta reverse. The protocol was immunoSEQ multiplex PCR, while the TCRdb copy is restricted to in-frame clones and leaves out a portion. The sample is made up of approximately 100,000 clones, and the top ten hold 15% of it. The source is a middle-aged man in good health and CMV-seropositive. V and J are TRBV7-9 and TRBJ2-3, with TRBD2 matching over 9 bases. Sequenced input: PBMCs. The CDR3 DNA is TGTGCCAGCAGCCTCGTCTTTGCGGGAGGGCCCGTAGATACGCAGTATTTT. This encodes CASSLVFAGGPVDTQYF. Variable domain in full (rest from reference TRBV7-9 and TRBJ2-3): DTGVSQNPRHKITKRGQNVTFRCDPISEHNRLYWYRQTLGQGPEFLTYFQNEAQLEKSRLLSDRFSAERPKGSFSTLEIQRTEQGDSAMYLCASSLVFAGGPVDTQYFGPGTRLTVL.